This TCR beta chain was sequenced in a study of human T cells and chemical hapten exposure. Ten or more counts support this clonotype. The germline V gene encodes CDR1 DFQATT and CDR2 SNEGSKA (reference sequence). V lost 6 bases and J lost 7, with 18 bases in between. The CDR3 runs 14 residues. Time point of the sample: patch test 3, about 24 weeks after DPC sensitization. Treatment noted: therapeutic diphenylcyclopropenone sensitization with weekly scalp DPC. One entry per CDR3 protein, called by TCRdb with MiXCR from the RACE reads. The top ten hold 0.8% to 1.2% of the sample, which has tens of thousands of distinct CDR3 sequences, roughly a tenth seen once.

The sample was whole blood, taken in connection with sensitization to the hapten diphenylcyclopropenone (DPC). This chain connects TRBV20-1 to TRBJ1-4; maybe TRBD1 (5 bases). The source of this sequence is a woman aged 25 to 39 with alopecia areata. Some clones in this sample may be carry-over from other donors' samples. The CDR3 region has the DNA TGCAGTGCGAAGCAGGGTTTGAGCGGTGAAAAACTGTTTTTT. It translates to CSAKQGLSGEKLFF.